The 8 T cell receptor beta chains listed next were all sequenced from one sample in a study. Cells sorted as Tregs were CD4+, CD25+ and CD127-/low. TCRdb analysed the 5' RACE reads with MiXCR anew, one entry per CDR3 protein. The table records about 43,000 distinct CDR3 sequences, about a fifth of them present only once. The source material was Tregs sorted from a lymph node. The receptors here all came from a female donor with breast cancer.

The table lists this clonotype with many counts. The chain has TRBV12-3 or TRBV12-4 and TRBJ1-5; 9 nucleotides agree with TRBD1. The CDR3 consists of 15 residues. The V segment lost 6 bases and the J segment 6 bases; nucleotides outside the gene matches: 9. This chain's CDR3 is CASSGTGRAGQPQHF. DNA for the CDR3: TGTGCCAGCAGCGGGACAGGGCGAGCCGGTCAGCCCCAGCATTTT.

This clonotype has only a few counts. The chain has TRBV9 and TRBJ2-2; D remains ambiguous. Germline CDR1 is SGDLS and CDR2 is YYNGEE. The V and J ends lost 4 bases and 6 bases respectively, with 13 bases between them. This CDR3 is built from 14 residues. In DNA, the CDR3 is TGTGCCAGCAGCCCATCCGAAGCTCCCGGGGAGCTGTTTTTT. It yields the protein CASSPSEAPGELFF.

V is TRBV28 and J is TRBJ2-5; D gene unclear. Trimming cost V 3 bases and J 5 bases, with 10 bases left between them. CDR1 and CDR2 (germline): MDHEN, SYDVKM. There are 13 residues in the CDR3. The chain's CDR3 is CASSLVGEETQYF. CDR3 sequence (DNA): TGTGCCAGCAGTTTGGTGGGTGAGGAGACCCAGTACTTC. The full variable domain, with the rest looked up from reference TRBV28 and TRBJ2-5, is DVKVTQSSRYLVKRTGEKVFLECVQDMDHENMFWYRQDPGLGLRLIYFSYDVKMKEKGDIPEGYSVSREKKERFSLILESASTNQTSMYLCASSLVGEETQYFGPGTRLLVL.

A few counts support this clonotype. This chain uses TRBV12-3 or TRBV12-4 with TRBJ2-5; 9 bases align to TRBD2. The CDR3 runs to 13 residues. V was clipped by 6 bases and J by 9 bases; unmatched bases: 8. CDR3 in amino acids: CASREREAGAQYF. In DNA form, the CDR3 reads TGTGCCAGCAGGGAGCGGGAGGCGGGGGCCCAGTACTTC.

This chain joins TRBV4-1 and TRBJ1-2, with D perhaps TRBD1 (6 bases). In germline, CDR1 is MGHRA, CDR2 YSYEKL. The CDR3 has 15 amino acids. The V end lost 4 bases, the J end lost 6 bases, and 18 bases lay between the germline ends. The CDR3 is CASSLTIGGNHGYTF. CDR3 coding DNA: TGCGCCAGCAGCCTCACGATCGGGGGCAACCATGGCTACACCTTC.

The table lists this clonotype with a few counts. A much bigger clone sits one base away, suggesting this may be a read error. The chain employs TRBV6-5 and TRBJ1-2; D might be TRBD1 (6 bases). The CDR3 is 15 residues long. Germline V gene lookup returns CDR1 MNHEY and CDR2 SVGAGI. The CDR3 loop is CAGRETDRTNYGYTF. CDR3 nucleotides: TGTGCCGGCAGGGAAACTGACAGGACCAACTATGGCTACACCTTC.

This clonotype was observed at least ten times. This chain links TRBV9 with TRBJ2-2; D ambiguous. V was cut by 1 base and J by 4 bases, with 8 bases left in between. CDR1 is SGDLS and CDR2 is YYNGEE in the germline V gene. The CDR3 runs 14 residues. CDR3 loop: CASSVLGGTGELFF. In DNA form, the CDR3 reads TGTGCCAGCAGCGTATTGGGCGGCACCGGGGAGCTGTTTTTT.

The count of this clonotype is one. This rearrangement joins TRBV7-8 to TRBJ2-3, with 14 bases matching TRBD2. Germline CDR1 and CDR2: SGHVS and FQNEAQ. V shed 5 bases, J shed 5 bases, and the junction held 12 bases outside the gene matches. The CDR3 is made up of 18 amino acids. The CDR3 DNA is TGTGCCAGCAGCATAGTAGCAGGGGGACTAGCGGGAGTAGATACGCAGTATTTT. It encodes CASSIVAGGLAGVDTQYF.